This paragraph reports one T cell receptor (beta chain). This clone's antigen is unknown. No base-level quality is on record; no much larger clone is a single base apart. The CDR3 spans 15 residues, from the cysteine through the phenylalanine. CDR3 DNA only is kept here, 45 bases in frame from base 1. V lost 3 bases and J lost 6 bases; the stretch between them is 17 bases long. CDR1 and CDR2, per the germline V gene (reference sequence), are LNHDA and SQIVND. Enrolling through a virtual design, the prospective study's participants ranged in age from roughly 18 to 95 years and lived across roughly 23 United States geographic areas. In the prospective study, participants were assigned to cohorts based on the clinical history participants reported in a screening survey and a study questionnaire. In the prospective study, whole blood, serum and a nasopharyngeal or oropharyngeal swab were collected from each participant by mobile phlebotomists. Prospective study participants could optionally give additional blood draws and questionnaires over an approximately two-month period. Prospective study blood samples were shipped either frozen or at room temperature before DNA extraction.

TCRbeta CDR3 regions were amplified from genomic DNA using the immunoSEQ Assay, a bias-controlled multiplex PCR. In the original analysis: Within the assay, amplification of reference gene primers was used to estimate how many nucleated cells each sample contained. Sequence reads were collapsed and filtered to measure the absolute abundance of every unique TCRbeta CDR3 rearrangement. For each sample, productive Simpson clonality was calculated by taking the square root of Simpson's diversity index across productive rearrangements. Held by TCRdb, this immuneACCESS table contains in-frame sequences only and omits some clones. Under half of the omission traces to an unresolved V gene where checked; the cause of the rest is unknown. Clone size and V and J calls were adopted from that table, with D and trimming inferred from the DNA. The sample contains around 300,000 clones, almost 90% of them found a single time. The top ten hold approximately 4.3% of the sample.

The data are from a study of blood T cell repertoires in COVID-19 (dated by TCRdb to 2020 to 2021). About the investigation overall: Samples covering the acute and convalescent phases of COVID-19 were provided by collaborators in the United States, Italy and Spain. The sample metadata nearly always contained a de-identified subject ID, COVID-19 status, age in years and sex. Samples were obtained from the ongoing ImmuneRACE study (first 160 participants) and from some 1,300 subjects provided by 6 global collaborators. The dataset comprised deeply sampled blood TCRbeta repertoires from subjects exposed to, actively infected with, or recovered from COVID-19. HLA class I and class II types, where available, came from metadata supplied by the sample provider rather than from assay-based typing. The material from the prospective study consisted of cDNA or gDNA derived from T cells, B-cell-depleted T cells, or PBMCs. A freely available public database, intended as a resource for researchers studying the immune response to SARS-CoV-2, is where the repertoires were released. Overall study outcomes, separate from this receptor: The quantity of clinical and demographic metadata differed by source and by participant and was supplied without curation.

The sequenced material came from PBMCs or T cells enriched from blood (not recorded which). The chain is made from TRBV19 and TRBJ1-1; TRBD1 might be the D gene, on 6 matching bases. The sequence derives from a young woman with acute COVID-19. Read as DNA, the sequence is TGTGCCAGTAGTATCAGGGGCGCCCGTCACGCTGAAGCTTTCTTT. Translated, this gives CASSIRGARHAEAFF.